This TCR beta chain comes out of a study of CD8 T cells in Susac syndrome. Findings of the study overall: The study conceded that its TCR sequencing and HLA analysis involved relatively few individuals.

Negative isolation was used for CD8+ and CD4+ T cells, and FACS enrichment was applied to TEMRA cells. Remarks on this clonotype: The antigen is not known.

Germline loops: CDR1 SGHDN, CDR2 FVKESK. V was cut by 4 bases and J by 7 bases, with 8 bases left in between. The CDR3 totals 13 residues. When the RNA was reverse transcribed, random hexamers were used with an input of roughly 0.45 to 1 ug. Amplification of TCR beta CDR3 was carried out by immunoSEQ multiplex PCR, which covered 54 Vbeta and 13 Jbeta segments. In TCRdb, the immunoSEQ multiplex PCR reads were re-called with MiXCR into one record per CDR3 protein. Of hundreds of thousands of distinct CDR3 sequences listed, 93% are singletons. The sample comprised CD4+ T cells from PBMCs. The chain carries TRBV14 and TRBJ1-6; the D is unclear. The sequence was collected from a human donor with multiple sclerosis. The CDR3, as DNA: TGTGCCAGCAGCCTGAGGTTGAATTCACCCCTCCACTTT. Encoded protein: CASSLRLNSPLHF.